Given below is one T cell receptor (beta chain) in context. The CDR3 is 17 amino acids. The ends were cut back, 4 bases at V and 1 base at J, with 16 bases in the middle. From germline, CDR1 is LGHNA and CDR2 YNFKEQ. Assay: immunoSEQ multiplex PCR; the TCRdb copy retains only in-frame clones and omits some. The sample carries 65,000 to 90,000 clones, around 90% recorded once. The source of the sample is a study of control samples from healthy donors and cancer patients. This sequence joins TRBV4-2 and TRBJ2-2; D gene ambiguous. Source material: PBMCs. The receptor comes from a woman in her forties or fifties with colorectal cancer. CDR3 DNA: TGTGCCAGCAGCCTCACGTGGGAAGCAAAGAACACCGGGGAGCTGTTTTTT. Amino acid sequence: CASSLTWEAKNTGELFF.